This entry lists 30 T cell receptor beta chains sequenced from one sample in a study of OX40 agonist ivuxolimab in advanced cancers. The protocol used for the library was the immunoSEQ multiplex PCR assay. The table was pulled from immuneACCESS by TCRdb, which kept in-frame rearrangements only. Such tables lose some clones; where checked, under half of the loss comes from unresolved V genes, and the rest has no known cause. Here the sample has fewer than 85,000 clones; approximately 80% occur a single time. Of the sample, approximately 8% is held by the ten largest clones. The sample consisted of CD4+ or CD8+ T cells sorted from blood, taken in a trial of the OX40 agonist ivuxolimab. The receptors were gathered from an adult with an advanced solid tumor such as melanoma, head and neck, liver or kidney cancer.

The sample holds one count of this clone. The CDR3 DNA sequence: TGTGCCAGCAGACGGGGGGGTGATCAGCCCCAGCATTTT. This translates into CASRRGGDQPQHF. The chain joins TRBV2 to TRBJ1-5; perhaps TRBD1 as D (5 bases). Trimming stripped 6 bases from V and 5 bases from J, with 11 bases between. The germline gives CDR1 SNHLY, CDR2 FYNNEI. The CDR3 consists of 13 residues.

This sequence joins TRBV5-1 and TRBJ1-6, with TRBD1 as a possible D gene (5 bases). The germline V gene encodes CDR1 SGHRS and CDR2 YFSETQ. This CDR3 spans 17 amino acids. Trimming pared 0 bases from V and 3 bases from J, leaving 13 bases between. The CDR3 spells CASSLAQGEDYNSPLHF. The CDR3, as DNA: TGCGCCAGCAGCTTGGCGCAGGGAGAGGACTATAATTCACCCCTCCACTTT.

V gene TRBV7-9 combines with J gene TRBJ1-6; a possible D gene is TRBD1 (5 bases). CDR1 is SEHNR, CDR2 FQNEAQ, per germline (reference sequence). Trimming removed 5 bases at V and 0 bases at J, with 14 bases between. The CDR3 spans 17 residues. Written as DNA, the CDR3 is TGTGCCAGCAGCCCTGGGGCTCTCCACTCCTATAATTCACCCCTCCACTTT. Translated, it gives CASSPGALHSYNSPLHF.

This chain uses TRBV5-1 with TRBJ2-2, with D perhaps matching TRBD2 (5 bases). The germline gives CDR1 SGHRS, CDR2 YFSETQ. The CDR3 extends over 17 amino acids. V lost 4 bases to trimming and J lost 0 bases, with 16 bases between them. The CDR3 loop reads CASSAGDLRANTGELFF. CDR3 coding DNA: TGCGCCAGCAGCGCGGGTGATTTGCGTGCGAACACCGGGGAGCTGTTTTTT.

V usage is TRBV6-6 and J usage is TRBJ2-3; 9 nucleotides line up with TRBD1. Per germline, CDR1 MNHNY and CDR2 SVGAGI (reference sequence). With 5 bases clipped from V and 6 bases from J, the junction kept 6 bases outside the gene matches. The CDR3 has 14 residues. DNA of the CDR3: TGTGCCAGCAGTCAGGACAGGGGCAAGGATACGCAGTATTTT. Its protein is CASSQDRGKDTQYF.

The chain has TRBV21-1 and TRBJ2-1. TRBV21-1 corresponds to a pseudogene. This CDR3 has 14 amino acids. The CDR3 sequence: CASSYILLGNEQFF. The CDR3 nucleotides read TGTGCCAGCAGCTATATCCTGTTAGGTAATGAGCAGTTCTTC.

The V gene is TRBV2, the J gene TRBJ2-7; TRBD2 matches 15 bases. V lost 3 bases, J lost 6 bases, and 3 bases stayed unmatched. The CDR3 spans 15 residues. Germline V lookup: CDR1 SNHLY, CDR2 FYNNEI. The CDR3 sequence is CASSDRGLAGGEQYF. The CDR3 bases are TGTGCCAGCAGTGATCGGGGACTAGCGGGAGGCGAGCAGTACTTC.

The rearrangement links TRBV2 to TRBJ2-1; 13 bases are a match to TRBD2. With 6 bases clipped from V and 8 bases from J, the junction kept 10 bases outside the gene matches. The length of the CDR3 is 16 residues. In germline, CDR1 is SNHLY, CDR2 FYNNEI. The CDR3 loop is CASRSPGTSGTDEQFF. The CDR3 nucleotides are TGTGCCAGCAGGAGCCCCGGGACTAGCGGGACCGATGAGCAGTTCTTC.

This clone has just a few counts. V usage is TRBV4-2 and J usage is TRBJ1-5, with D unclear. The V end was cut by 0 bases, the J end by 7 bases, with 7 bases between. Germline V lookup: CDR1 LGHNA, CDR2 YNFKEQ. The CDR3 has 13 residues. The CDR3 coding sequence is TGTGCCAGCAGCCAAGATATGTTGCAGCCCCAGCATTTT. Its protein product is CASSQDMLQPQHF.

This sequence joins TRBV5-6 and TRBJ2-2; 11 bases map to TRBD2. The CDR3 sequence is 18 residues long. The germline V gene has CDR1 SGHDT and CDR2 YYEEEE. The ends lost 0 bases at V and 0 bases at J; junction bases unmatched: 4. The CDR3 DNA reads TGTGCCAGCAGCTTGGGACTAGCGGGATTAGCGAACACCGGGGAGCTGTTTTTT. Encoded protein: CASSLGLAGLANTGELFF.

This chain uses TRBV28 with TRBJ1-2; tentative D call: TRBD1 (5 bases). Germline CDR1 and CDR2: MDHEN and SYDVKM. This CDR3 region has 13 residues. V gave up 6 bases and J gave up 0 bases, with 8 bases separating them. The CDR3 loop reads CASRTTANYGYTF. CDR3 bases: TGTGCCAGCAGGACGACAGCTAACTATGGCTACACCTTC.

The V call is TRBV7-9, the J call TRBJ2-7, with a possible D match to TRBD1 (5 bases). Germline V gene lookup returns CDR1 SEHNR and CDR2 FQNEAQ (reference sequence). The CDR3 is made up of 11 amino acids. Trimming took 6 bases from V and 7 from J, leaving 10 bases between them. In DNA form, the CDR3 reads TGTGCCAGCAGTCTTTCAGGGGAGCAGTACTTC. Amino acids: CASSLSGEQYF. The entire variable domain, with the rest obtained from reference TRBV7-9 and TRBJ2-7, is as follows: DTGVSQNPRHKITKRGQNVTFRCDPISEHNRLYWYRQTLGQGPEFLTYFQNEAQLEKSRLLSDRFSAERPKGSFSTLEIQRTEQGDSAMYLCASSLSGEQYFGPGTRLTVT.

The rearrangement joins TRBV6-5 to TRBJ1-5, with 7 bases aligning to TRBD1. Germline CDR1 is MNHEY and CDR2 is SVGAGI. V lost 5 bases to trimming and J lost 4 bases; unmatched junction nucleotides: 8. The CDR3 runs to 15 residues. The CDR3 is CASSTRQGRNQPQHF. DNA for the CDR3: TGTGCCAGCAGTACCCGACAGGGTAGGAATCAGCCCCAGCATTTT.

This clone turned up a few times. The CDR3 protein is CASSLLAGKETYEQFF. CDR3 in DNA: TGTGCCAGCAGCCTTTTAGCGGGAAAGGAGACATATGAGCAGTTCTTC. This chain connects TRBV14 to TRBJ2-1; 8 bases line up with TRBD2. The CDR3 extends over 16 amino acids. Losses at the gene ends were 4 bases for V and 8 bases for J; bases not matched to a gene: 13. Germline CDR1 reads SGHDN; CDR2 reads FVKESK.

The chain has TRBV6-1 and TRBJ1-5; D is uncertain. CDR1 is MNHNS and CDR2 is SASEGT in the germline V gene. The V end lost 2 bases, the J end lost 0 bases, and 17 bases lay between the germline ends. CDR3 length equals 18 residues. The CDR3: CASSEPVERVLSNQPQHF. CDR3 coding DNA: TGTGCCAGCAGTGAACCCGTGGAGAGAGTTCTTAGCAATCAGCCCCAGCATTTT.

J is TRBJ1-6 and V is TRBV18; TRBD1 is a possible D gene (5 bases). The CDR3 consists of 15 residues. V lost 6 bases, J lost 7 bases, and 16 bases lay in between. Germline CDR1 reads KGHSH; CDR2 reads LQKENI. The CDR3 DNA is TGTGCCAGCTCTCTCTCTGGGGACGCGAATTCACCCCTCCACTTT. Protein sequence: CASSLSGDANSPLHF. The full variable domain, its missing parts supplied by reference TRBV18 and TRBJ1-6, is NAGVMQNPRHLVRRRGQEARLRCSPMKGHSHVYWYRQLPEEGLKFMVYLQKENIIDESGMPKERFSAEFPKEGPSILRIQQVVRGDSAAYFCASSLSGDANSPLHFGNGTRLTVT.

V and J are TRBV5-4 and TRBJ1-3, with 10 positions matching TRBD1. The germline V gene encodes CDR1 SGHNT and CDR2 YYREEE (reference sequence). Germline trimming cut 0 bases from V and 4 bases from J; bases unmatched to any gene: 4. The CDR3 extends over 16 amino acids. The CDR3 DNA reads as TGTGCCAGCAGCTTGGGGACAGGGGGGAACGGAAACACCATATATTTT. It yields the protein CASSLGTGGNGNTIYF.

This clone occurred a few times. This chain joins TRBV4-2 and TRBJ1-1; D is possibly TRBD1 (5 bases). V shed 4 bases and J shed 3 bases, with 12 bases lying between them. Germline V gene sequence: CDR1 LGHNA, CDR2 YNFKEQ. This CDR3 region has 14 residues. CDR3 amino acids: CASSRAGEDTEAFF. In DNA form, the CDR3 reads TGTGCCAGCAGCCGGGCGGGGGAGGACACTGAAGCTTTCTTT.

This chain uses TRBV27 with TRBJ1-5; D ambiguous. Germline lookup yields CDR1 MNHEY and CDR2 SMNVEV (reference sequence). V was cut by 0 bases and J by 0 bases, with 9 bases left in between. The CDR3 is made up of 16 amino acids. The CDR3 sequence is CASSLSGGYSNQPQHF. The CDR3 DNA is TGTGCCAGCAGTTTATCTGGTGGGTATAGCAATCAGCCCCAGCATTTT.

CDR3 in amino acids: CASSLDPGITYNEQFF. CDR3 in DNA: TGTGCCAGCAGCTTAGATCCGGGGATTACCTACAATGAGCAGTTCTTC. V usage is TRBV7-9 and J usage is TRBJ2-1; D is perhaps TRBD2 (5 bases). This CDR3 has 16 residues. The V gene lost 1 base and the J gene lost 2 bases, with 12 bases spanning the gap. Germline V gene sequence: CDR1 SEHNR, CDR2 FQNEAQ (reference sequence).

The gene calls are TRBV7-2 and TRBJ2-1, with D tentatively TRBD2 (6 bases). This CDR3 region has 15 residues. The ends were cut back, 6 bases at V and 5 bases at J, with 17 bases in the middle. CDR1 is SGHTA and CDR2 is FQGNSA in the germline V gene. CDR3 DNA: TGTGCCAGCAGGCCACCGGGACTGTATGACAATGAGCAGTTCTTC. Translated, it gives CASRPPGLYDNEQFF.

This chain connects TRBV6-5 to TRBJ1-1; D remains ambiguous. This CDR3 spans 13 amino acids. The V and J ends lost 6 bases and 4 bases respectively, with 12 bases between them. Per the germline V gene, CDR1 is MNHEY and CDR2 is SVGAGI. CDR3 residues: CASRKPQVTEAFF. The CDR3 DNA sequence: TGTGCCAGCAGAAAACCCCAGGTCACTGAAGCTTTCTTT.

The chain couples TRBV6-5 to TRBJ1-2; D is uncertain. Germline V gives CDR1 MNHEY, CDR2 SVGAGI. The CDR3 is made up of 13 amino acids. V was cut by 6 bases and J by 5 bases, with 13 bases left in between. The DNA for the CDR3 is TGTGCCAGCAGCCCCCCCGGAGGATATGGCTACACCTTC. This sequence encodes CASSPPGGYGYTF.

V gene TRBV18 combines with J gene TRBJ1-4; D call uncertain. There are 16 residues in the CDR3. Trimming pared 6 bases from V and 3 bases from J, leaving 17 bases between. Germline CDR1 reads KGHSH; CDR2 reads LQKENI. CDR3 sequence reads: CASSAFSAGSNEKLFF. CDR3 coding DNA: TGTGCCAGCTCCGCGTTCAGTGCCGGTTCTAATGAAAAACTGTTTTTT.

The chain's CDR3 is CASRGTGEEKLFF. CDR3 in DNA: TGTGCCAGCCGAGGGACAGGGGAGGAAAAACTGTTTTTT. This sequence joins TRBV2 and TRBJ1-4; 10 bases are shared with TRBD1. The CDR3 covers 13 residues. V gave up 8 bases and J gave up 8 bases; unmatched junction bases: 5. Germline CDR1 is SNHLY and CDR2 is FYNNEI.

The CDR3, as DNA: TGTGCCAGCAGTGAACTCGGACAGGTCAGCTCCTACGAGCAGTACGTC. Amino acids: CASSELGQVSSYEQYV. J is TRBJ2-7 and V is TRBV2; TRBD1 agrees at 7 bases. Germline V lookup: CDR1 SNHLY, CDR2 FYNNEI. The V segment lost 2 bases and the J segment 0 bases; nucleotides outside the gene matches: 7. CDR3 size: 16 residues.

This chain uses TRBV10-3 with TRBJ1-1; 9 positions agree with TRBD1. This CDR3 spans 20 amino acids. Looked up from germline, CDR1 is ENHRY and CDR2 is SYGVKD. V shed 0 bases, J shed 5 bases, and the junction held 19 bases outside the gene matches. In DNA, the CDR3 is TGTGCCATCAGTGAGTCTCGGGGGTCAATATACGGGACAGGGAAAACTGAAGCTTTCTTT. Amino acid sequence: CAISESRGSIYGTGKTEAFF.

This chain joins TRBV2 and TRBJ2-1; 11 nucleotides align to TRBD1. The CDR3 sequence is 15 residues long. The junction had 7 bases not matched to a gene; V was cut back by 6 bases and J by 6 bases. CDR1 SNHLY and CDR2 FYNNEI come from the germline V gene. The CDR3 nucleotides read TGTGCCAGCAGAGCCGGGACAGGGGGGTTCAATGAGCAGTTCTTC. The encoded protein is CASRAGTGGFNEQFF. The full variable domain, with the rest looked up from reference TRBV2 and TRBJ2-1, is EPEVTQTPSHQVTQMGQEVILRCVPISNHLYFYWYRQILGQKVEFLVSFYNNEISEKSEIFDDQFSVERPDGSNFTLKIRSTKLEDSAMYFCASRAGTGGFNEQFFGPGTRLTVL.

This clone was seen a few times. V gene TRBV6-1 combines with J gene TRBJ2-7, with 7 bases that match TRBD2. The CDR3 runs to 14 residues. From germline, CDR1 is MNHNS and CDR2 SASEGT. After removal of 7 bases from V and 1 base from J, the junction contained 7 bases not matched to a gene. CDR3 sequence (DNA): TGTGCCAGCACGGTGGGGGGGACTTCCTACGAGCAGTACGTC. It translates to CASTVGGTSYEQYV.

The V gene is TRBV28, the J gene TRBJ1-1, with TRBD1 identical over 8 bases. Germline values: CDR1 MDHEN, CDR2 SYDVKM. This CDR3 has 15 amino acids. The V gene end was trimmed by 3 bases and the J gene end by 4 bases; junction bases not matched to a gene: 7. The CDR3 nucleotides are TGTGCCAGCAGTTTGGTTGGACAGGGTGTCACTGAAGCTTTCTTT. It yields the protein CASSLVGQGVTEAFF.